Below, one T cell receptor (beta chain) is given with its context. CDR1 is DFQATT and CDR2 is SNEGSKA in the germline V gene (reference sequence). V was shortened by 2 bases and J by 6 bases, with 14 bases between the two germline ends. The CDR3 spans 14 residues. This entry belongs to a study of blood T cells in healthy people across ages. Using a J-beta primer mix together with a sample-barcoded 5' primer, a second PCR was run for about 7 to 12 cycles. TCRdb reprocessed the 5' RACE reads with MiXCR, giving one entry per CDR3 protein. The sample comprises about 640,000 distinct CDR3 sequences, 45% to 65% of which are singletons, and over 35% rests with the top ten.

The clonotype comes from a man between 60 and 75 years old in good health. The chain combines TRBV20-1 with TRBJ1-5, with a tentative D call TRBD1 (6 bases). Sequenced: blood. CDR3 region: CSARRDIGSQPQHF. For the CDR3, the DNA is TGCAGTGCTAGAAGGGACATAGGCAGTCAGCCCCAGCATTTT.